This TCR beta chain was identified during a study of long-term antiretroviral therapy in people with HIV (dated by TCRdb to 2021 to 2024). For the study in its entirety: Collection of the earliest samples took place about a decade ahead of the 2015 WHO recommendation for immediate ART, at a time when ART was typically delayed until CD4 counts fell. The cohort contributed about 190 cryopreserved PBMC samples from about 30 adults with confirmed HIV infection, collected serially over a mean of about 6 years (range 1-12). No cross-contamination during QIAcube processing was seen in test extractions of a monoclonal T-cell line run alongside 33 polyclonal samples. This retrospective serial study examined whether starting ART and sustained HIV suppression were associated with changes in the composition and diversity of the TRB repertoire in peripheral blood. Among the roughly 30 participants with HIV, over nine were female.

The CDR3 runs 14 amino acids, cysteine and phenylalanine included. CDR3 DNA is the only sequence kept; it has 42 bases, read in frame from the first base. CDR1 and CDR2, per the germline V gene (reference sequence), are GTSNPN and SVGIG. V was cut back by 1 base and J by 6 bases, leaving a gap of 15 bases between them. The immunoSEQ hsTCRB v3.0 assay was used at survey level resolution for TRB variable region sequencing. The target sequencing depth for TRB was about 40,000-55,000 T-cell genomes per sample. TRB libraries were pooled and sequenced on an Illumina MiSeq using a v3 150-cycle kit. The published analysis was carried out like this. Repertoire analysis ran in R within a reproducible Nextflow workflow covering QC, data transformation and analysis. LymphoSeq2, an R package for exploring AIRR-Seq data, was used to implement the custom analyses. After excluding a few samples that yielded fewer than 5000 total TRB sequences, fewer than 200 HIV repertoires remained for analysis. Of the roughly 180 retained HIV repertoires, almost 60 were collected before and about 130 after ART initiation. Repertoires were downsampled to 5000 TRB nucleotide sequences, with summary statistics averaged over 100 downsampling iterations. The analysis kept only TRB sequences whose CDR3 regions were at least seven amino acids long. Diversity was assessed using a clonality score derived from Shannon entropy and using the Gini coefficient. In repertoire networks, the top 5000 CDR3 amino acid sequences were linked whenever an edit distance of one separated two sequences. For TRB CDR3 amino acid sequences, GLIPH2 was used to predict antigen specificity groups and MHC restriction. To flag known CMV, EBV, HIV or tissue antigen associations, CDR3 amino acid sequences were matched against VDJdb and McPAS-TCR. Pre-ART, post-ART and control groups were compared with Wilcoxon signed-rank tests and Holm-Bonferroni correction. TCRdb stores this immuneACCESS table with in-frame sequences only. Part of the clones is absent; in the studies checked, under half of the shortfall reflects unresolved V genes, and no reason is known for the rest. V, J and clone size are those of that table, while D and trimming were read from the DNA. This sample lists roughly 29,000 clones; over 90% were detected once. 3.1% of the sample belongs to the ten largest clones.

The paper as a whole reports these results and caveats: Inferences about post-ART repertoire changes were limited because no data were available on ART adherence, viral resistance or therapy changes. The repertoire was dominated across all time points by expanded TRB clones identified before ART initiation, although this dominance was seen to fluctuate and to decrease in many PLHIV after ART. Because cell numbers in pre-ART samples were limited, unsorted PBMC were profiled instead of sorted CD4+ and CD8+ T cells. Because PBMC availability was limited, only the TCR beta chain was sequenced, with no alpha chain pairing. Narrower CDR3 length ranges were observed in HIV repertoires than in controls, and an antigen-experienced repertoire with only a slight naive shift after ART was suggested by the network structure. The samples span the years 2004 to 2017, and the ART regimens used may be less effective than current regimens. A significant increase in TRB diversity was found to be associated with ART initiation, although TRB diversity was observed to remain significantly below that of transplant donor controls even after long-term ART.

This clone occurred a few times. Which antigen it targets is not known. No per-base quality is available; no much larger clone lies one base away. To be included, a participant needed at least one PBMC sample from before ART initiation plus at least two post-ART samples. Treatment was received in the United States of America by all participants with HIV. Cryopreserved samples of about 0.9-11 million PBMC were thawed and washed before DNA extraction. At the time of the earliest PBMC sample, participants with HIV were aged between roughly 23 and 60 years. Each participant contributed PBMC samples from 1-4 timepoints before ART initiation and 2-8 timepoints after ART initiation, with a median of 7 samples. Serial HIV viral load, CD4+ T-cell count, ART history and demographic data were obtained for every participant. A Qiagen kit on a QIAcube was used to extract genomic DNA from unsorted PBMC, with samples processed in batches of 12.

The receptor's source is a middle-aged man with HIV. The sequenced sample was unsorted PBMCs, obtained 5.3 years after starting antiretroviral therapy. The chain employs TRBV30 and TRBJ1-1; possibly the D gene is TRBD1, per 5 matching bases. The DNA reads TGTGCCTGGAGTGACCCAGGGTGGAGCCCTGAAGCTTTCTTT. This is translated as CAWSDPGWSPEAFF.